The clone carrying this TCR beta chain was seen only a few times. Antigen: not known. TCRdb keeps only in-frame clones here, not all; method: immunoSEQ multiplex PCR. The sample contains about 16,000 clones, approximately 85% of which appear only once. This CDR3 is built from 15 residues. The ends lost 4 bases at V and 2 bases at J; junction bases unmatched: 6. The V gene's germline CDR1 is MNHEY and CDR2 SVGAGI. The data derive from a study of T cells in localized non-small cell lung cancer. Study-wide findings and caveats: Elevated circulating T cell density in blood was associated with longer overall survival. The tumor had only one region sequenced, so heterogeneity remains possible. Maximal T cell clonality occurred in uninvolved adjacent lung, with tumor ranking below it.

This clonotype originated in a male donor aged 60 or over with stage I lung adenocarcinoma. The rearrangement uses TRBV6-5 and TRBJ2-7, with TRBD1 identical over 9 bases. The sequencing here drew on peripheral blood, taken before any cancer treatment. The CDR3 loop reads CASSSPGQGAYEQYF. The CDR3 nucleotides are TGTGCCAGCAGTTCGCCGGGACAGGGCGCCTACGAGCAGTACTTC.